This T cell receptor (beta chain) was identified during a study of shared clonotypes between healthy human individuals. Partitioning of CD4+ cells yielded a CD45RA+ naive subset and a CD45RA-negative memory subset. V dropped 4 bases and J dropped 3; count of bases not matched to a gene: 9. The germline V gene encodes CDR1 SGHRS and CDR2 YFSETQ. The CDR3 contains 17 residues. Study results and caveats: The authors sampled blood alone, and tissue repertoires likely differ. Among a handful of donors, approximately 5.4% of naive CD4 clonotypes were found in common. Across subsets, estimated richness was generally greater for naive than for memory populations.

TCRdb's copy holds only in-frame clones and misses some; the assay was immunoSEQ multiplex PCR. The sample shows approximately 2,000,000 clones, roughly 90% of them seen only once. Comment on this clone: Its antigen is currently unknown.

This clonotype originated in a man younger than 35 in good health. Some clones in this sample may be carry-over from other donors' samples. This chain joins TRBV5-1 and TRBJ2-7; 14 bases line up with TRBD2. Sequencing was performed on naive CD4+ T cells from PBMCs. Sample subset: CD45RA+ positively selected. The CDR3 coding sequence is TGCGCCAGCAGCAAACCGGGACTAGCGGGAGCGGTCTACGAGCAGTACTTC. Its protein is CASSKPGLAGAVYEQYF. Supplemented by reference TRBV5-1 and TRBJ2-7, the full variable domain reads KAGVTQTPRYLIKTRGQQVTLSCSPISGHRSVSWYQQTPGQGLQFLFEYFSETQRNKGNFPGRFSGRQFSNSRSEMNVSTLELGDSALYLCASSKPGLAGAVYEQYFGPGTRLTVT.